The subject of this entry is one T cell receptor beta chain. Its antigen is not identified. These data originate in a study of OX40 agonist ivuxolimab in advanced cancers. Findings of the study overall: In CD8+ T cells, expanded clones were on average more numerous than in CD4+.

Profiling relied on immunoSEQ multiplex PCR, and the TCRdb table lists in-frame clones only, not all of them. The sample gives 50,000 to 70,000 clones, 70% to 90% of which show up once; approximately 3% is in the top ten. This CDR3 spans 13 amino acids. In germline, CDR1 is LGHNA, CDR2 YNFKEQ. The trim removed 2 bases at V and 12 bases at J, leaving 6 bases unmatched. This TCR was recovered from an adult with an advanced solid tumor such as melanoma, head and neck, liver or kidney cancer. This sequence joins TRBV4-2 and TRBJ1-4, with 7 bases lining up with TRBD1. The input for sequencing was CD4+ or CD8+ T cells sorted from blood, taken in a trial of the OX40 agonist ivuxolimab. For the CDR3, the DNA is TGTGCCAGCAGCCAATTAGACAGGGAAGAACTGTTTTTT. Translated, it gives CASSQLDREELFF.